This T cell receptor (beta chain) was observed in a study of blood T cell repertoires in COVID-19. Seattle patient enrollment occurred during active infection, with longitudinal follow-up thereafter. Per the original methods: Estimates of nucleated cell counts were drawn from the amplification of reference gene primers. Sequenced by immunoSEQ multiplex PCR; TCRdb stores in-frame clones only, minus some. The DNA was the basis for D and trimming; V, J and clone size are from that table. This sample has fewer than 400,000 clones, with approximately 87% found just once. The CDR3 is 17 residues long. V lost 6 bases to trimming and J lost 5 bases; unmatched junction nucleotides: 9. CDR1 and CDR2 (germline): KGHDR, SFDVKD.

The sequence derives from a woman aged 25 to 39 with COVID-19, enrolled during active disease. The material sequenced was peripheral blood. V is TRBV24-1 and J is TRBJ2-5; 15 bases align to TRBD2. In DNA, the CDR3 is TGTGCCACCAGTTTTGGGGGACTAGCGGGAGGTGGTGAGACCCAGTACTTC. Its translation is CATSFGGLAGGGETQYF.